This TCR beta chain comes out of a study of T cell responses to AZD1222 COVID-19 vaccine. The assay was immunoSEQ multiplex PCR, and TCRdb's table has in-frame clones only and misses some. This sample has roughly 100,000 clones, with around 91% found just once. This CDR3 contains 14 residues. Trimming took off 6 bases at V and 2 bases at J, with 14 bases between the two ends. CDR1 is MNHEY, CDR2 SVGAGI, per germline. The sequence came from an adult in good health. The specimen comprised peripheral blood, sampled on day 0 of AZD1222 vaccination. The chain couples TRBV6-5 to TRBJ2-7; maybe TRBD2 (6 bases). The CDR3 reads CASRSRGQPYEQYF. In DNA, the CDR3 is TGTGCCAGCAGGTCGCGGGGTCAACCCTACGAGCAGTACTTC.